These 8 T cell receptor beta chains came from one sample sequenced in a study of blood T cells in healthy people across ages. Alongside a J-beta primer mix, a sample-barcoded 5' primer served in a second PCR lasting roughly 6 to 12 cycles. Via MiXCR, TCRdb re-called the 5' RACE reads, giving one row per CDR3 protein. The sample has about 620,000 distinct CDR3 sequences, around 20% seen once. Sequenced material: blood. Receptors were obtained from a man in his 70s in good health.

As DNA, the CDR3 is TGTGCCAGCAGCAAACGGTTCGGCGGGGAGCTGTTTTTT. Amino acids: CASSKRFGGELFF. V usage is TRBV21-1 and J usage is TRBJ2-2. TRBV21-1 is a pseudogene segment. CDR3 length equals 13 residues.

This clonotype was seen only a few times. The chain recombines TRBV25-1 with TRBJ2-1; D may match TRBD1 or TRBD2 (5 bases each). The CDR3 has 13 residues. Germline values: CDR1 MGHDK, CDR2 SYGVNS. V shed 8 bases and J shed 4 bases, with 12 bases lying between them. CDR3 sequence reads: CASRDGSYNEQFF. Here the CDR3 DNA reads TGTGCCAGCCGGGACGGCTCGTACAATGAGCAGTTCTTC.

The CDR3 DNA follows: TGTGCCAGCAGCAAGGACAGGGGGCGGACGAACACTGAAGCTTTCTTT. This encodes CASSKDRGRTNTEAFF. This chain links TRBV5-6 with TRBJ1-1, with 11 bases fitting TRBD1. CDR1 SGHDT and CDR2 YYEEEE come from the germline V gene. J was trimmed by 1 base and V by 4 bases; bases with no gene match: 6. This CDR3 is 16 amino acids long.

This clonotype was seen only a few times. J is TRBJ2-1 and V is TRBV3-1; the D gene is possibly TRBD1 (6 bases). V dropped 1 base and J dropped 7 bases, with 17 bases sitting between them. The CDR3 loop spans 16 amino acids. From germline, CDR1 is LGHDT and CDR2 YNNKEL (reference sequence). CDR3 nucleotide sequence: TGTGCCAGCAGCCAAGTTGGGACAACCCCCCGAAATGAGCAGTTCTTC. Protein product: CASSQVGTTPRNEQFF.

J is TRBJ2-1 and V is TRBV7-2, with 7 bases matching TRBD2. After removal of 2 bases from V and 0 bases from J, the junction contained 13 bases not matched to a gene. Germline V gene sequence: CDR1 SGHTA, CDR2 FQGNSA. This CDR3 has 19 residues. The CDR3 is CASSLTPTSDYVSYNEQFF. DNA for the CDR3: TGTGCCAGCAGCTTAACCCCAACTAGCGATTACGTCTCCTACAATGAGCAGTTCTTC.

The chain couples TRBV6-4 to TRBJ2-3; possibly TRBD2 for D (5 bases). Trimming left V 3 bases short and J 2 bases short, with 9 bases between. The CDR3 runs to 14 residues. Germline V lookup: CDR1 MRHNA, CDR2 SNTAGT. The DNA for the CDR3 is TGTGCCAGCAGTGAGGGCGGGTCCACAGATACGCAGTATTTT. This sequence encodes CASSEGGSTDTQYF.

This clonotype came up many times. The CDR3 bases are TGTGCCAGCAGGCCGACAGGCCTTAATGAAAAACTGTTTTTT. This encodes CASRPTGLNEKLFF. The chain has TRBV7-9 and TRBJ1-4, with TRBD1 as a possible D gene (6 bases). Trimming pared 6 bases from V and 4 bases from J, leaving 12 bases between. Germline CDR1 reads SEHNR; CDR2 reads FQNEAQ (reference sequence). The CDR3 consists of 14 residues.

This chain connects TRBV14 to TRBJ2-7; D may be TRBD2 (5 bases). CDR1 and CDR2 (germline): SGHDN, FVKESK. V dropped 2 bases and J dropped 3 bases, with 17 bases sitting between them. The CDR3 sequence is 16 residues long. The DNA for the CDR3 is TGTGCCAGCAGCCAACGGACGGACTTAGTCCGCTACGAGCAGTACTTC. This sequence encodes CASSQRTDLVRYEQYF.